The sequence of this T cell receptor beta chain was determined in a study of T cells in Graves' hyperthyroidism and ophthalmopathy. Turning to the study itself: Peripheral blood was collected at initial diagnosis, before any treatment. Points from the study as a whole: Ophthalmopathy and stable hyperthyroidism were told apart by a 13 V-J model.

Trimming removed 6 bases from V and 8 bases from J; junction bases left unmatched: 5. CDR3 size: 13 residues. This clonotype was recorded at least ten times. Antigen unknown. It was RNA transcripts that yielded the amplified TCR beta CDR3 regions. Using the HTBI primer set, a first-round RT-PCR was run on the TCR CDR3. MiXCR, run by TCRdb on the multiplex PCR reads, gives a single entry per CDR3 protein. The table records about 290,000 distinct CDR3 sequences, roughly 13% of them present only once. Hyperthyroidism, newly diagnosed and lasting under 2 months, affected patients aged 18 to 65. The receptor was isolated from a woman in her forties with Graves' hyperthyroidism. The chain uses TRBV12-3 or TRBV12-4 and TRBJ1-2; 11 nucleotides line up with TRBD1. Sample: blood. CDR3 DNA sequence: TGTGCCAGCAGCGGGGACAGGGGGGGAGGCTACACCTTC. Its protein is CASSGDRGGGYTF.